The sequence of this T cell receptor (beta chain) was determined in a study of human T cells and chemical hapten exposure. Study as a whole: Investigators sensitized approximately 2 cm by approximately 2 cm of upper inner arm skin with 2% DPC. All through the approximately 25-week study, the scalp of each patient received diphenylcyclopropenone doses weekly.

V was clipped by 4 bases and J by 4 bases; unmatched bases: 10. This CDR3 contains 14 residues. Germline V gives CDR1 DFQATT, CDR2 SNEGSKA (reference sequence). The study, taken as a whole, reports: Donors were affected by alopecia, so their immune reaction might vary from that of healthy individuals.

Regarding time point: patch test 1, 2 weeks after DPC sensitization. Described treatment: therapeutic diphenylcyclopropenone sensitization with weekly scalp DPC. With respect to this clonotype: What it binds is not known.

TCRdb called the RACE reads again in MiXCR, with one record for every CDR3 protein. The top ten clones hold roughly 2.4% of a sample with fewer than 95,000 distinct CDR3 sequences, more than 9% of them seen once. The receptor comes from a man in his forties with alopecia areata. Some clones in this sample may be carry-over from other donors' samples. The V gene is TRBV20-1, the J gene TRBJ2-7; 7 bases align to TRBD1. This material consisted of whole blood, taken in connection with sensitization to the hapten diphenylcyclopropenone (DPC). The CDR3 DNA is TGCAGTGCTACCCCCCCAGGGGGTAAATACGAGCAGTACTTC. Protein: CSATPPGGKYEQYF.